This TCR beta chain is from a study of identical twins. Study results and limitations: Fewer insertions characterized abundant cord blood beta clonotypes, whereas memory repertoires showed none.

There are many counts of this clonotype. Antigen: not known. V was shortened by 5 bases and J by 0 bases, with 8 bases between the two germline ends. The CDR3 consists of 14 residues. Template switching supplied a universal primer site; unique molecular identifiers were carried on the cDNA. TCRdb recomputed calls from the 5' RACE reads with MiXCR, one row per CDR3 protein. Of hundreds of thousands of distinct CDR3 sequences in the sample, around 6.1% were seen once. This chain links TRBV12-3 or TRBV12-4 with TRBJ2-1, with no clear D. The clonotype comes from a man younger than 35 in good health. The sequencing sample was made of naive T cells sorted from blood. The CDR3 loop is CASSDKSSYNEQFF. For the CDR3, the DNA is TGTGCCAGCAGTGATAAAAGCTCCTACAATGAGCAGTTCTTC.